This TCR beta chain came from a study of PD-1 blockade in classical Hodgkin lymphoma. V dropped 2 bases and J dropped 5; count of bases not matched to a gene: 5. Germline CDR1 SGHRS, CDR2 YFSETQ. This CDR3 is built from 15 residues. To note about this clone: Its antigen is not identified.

General study findings and limits: By C4D1, CD4+ diversity increased significantly, especially in complete responders. According to reports, newly diagnosed patients had lower baseline TCR diversity than healthy donors, and relapsed/refractory patients had lower baseline TCR diversity still. The causes of the repertoire differences, possibly disease activity or prior therapy, remain undefined.

Documented time point: cycle 4 day 1 (C4D1), after more than five weeks of nivolumab. Each and every patient relapsed after autologous stem cell transplantation, and patients got differing brentuximab vedotin exposure. The study recorded best responses of complete response, partial response or progressive disease. Clones were read by immunoSEQ multiplex PCR, and TCRdb kept only the in-frame ones, dropping some. The data show about 96,000 clones, approximately 94% seen once. The receptor's source is a human donor with classical Hodgkin lymphoma. Specimen: peripheral blood mononuclear cells (PBMCs), collected before the fourth cycle of nivolumab. The chain links TRBV5-1 to TRBJ2-2; 8 bases align to TRBD2. The chain's CDR3 is CASSLNIAGTGELFF. CDR3 DNA: TGCGCCAGCAGCTTAAATATAGCGGGAACCGGGGAGCTGTTTTTT.